Each of the 27 T cell receptor beta chains below was sequenced from the same sample in a study of Ad26.COV2.S vaccination and SARS-CoV-2 variants. Clones were read by immunoSEQ multiplex PCR, and TCRdb kept only the in-frame ones, dropping some. Of about 220,000 clones detected, around 89% appear once; the ten largest clones hold around 10%. Treatment here: around 19 received Ad26.COV2.S at low or high dose, single or two shots; several received placebo; per-sample allocation not given. The study sampled participants on day 63 after the first vaccine or placebo injection. This specimen was peripheral blood, taken in a trial of Ad26.COV2.S vaccine versus placebo. Receptor source: a person between 18 and 60 years old who received the Ad26.COV2.S COVID-19 vaccine or a placebo.

The J gene is TRBJ1-5, the V gene TRBV18; D perhaps matches TRBD1 (5 bases). Germline CDR1 is KGHSH and CDR2 is LQKENI. This CDR3 contains 16 residues. Deletions cut 2 bases from V and 2 bases from J, with 13 bases between. The CDR3 DNA reads TGTGCCAGCTCACCAAGCGACCAGGGACGCAATCAGCCCCAGCATTTT. The encoded protein is CASSPSDQGRNQPQHF.

The chain has TRBV24-1 and TRBJ1-5, with D uncertain. The V end lost 7 bases, the J end lost 3 bases, and 9 bases lay between the germline ends. The CDR3 contains 13 residues. Germline assignment: CDR1 KGHDR and CDR2 SFDVKD. The CDR3 sequence: CATSLGNNQPQHF. In DNA, the CDR3 is TGTGCCACCAGCCTTGGCAACAATCAGCCCCAGCATTTT.

The V call is TRBV7-2, the J call TRBJ2-1; D tentatively reads TRBD1 or TRBD2 (5 bases each). The length of the CDR3 is 15 residues. The V end lost 5 bases, the J end lost 0 bases, and 11 bases lay between the germline ends. Germline values: CDR1 SGHTA, CDR2 FQGNSA. The CDR3 DNA reads TGTGCCAGCAGCCTCGGGGCCTCCTCCTACAATGAGCAGTTCTTC. The encoded protein is CASSLGASSYNEQFF. Drawing the rest from reference TRBV7-2 and TRBJ2-1, the complete variable domain is GAGVSQSPSNKVTEKGKDVELRCDPISGHTALYWYRQSLGQGLEFLIYFQGNSAPDKSGLPSDRFSAERTGGSVSTLTIQRTQQEDSAVYLCASSLGASSYNEQFFGPGTRLTVL.

This sequence joins TRBV29-1 and TRBJ2-3, with D possibly TRBD1 on 6 matching bases. Germline CDR1 reads SQVTM; CDR2 reads ANQGSEA. The CDR3 length is 14 residues. V was shortened by 6 bases and J by 1 base, with 14 bases between the two germline ends. The CDR3 here is CSVETGPGTDTQYF. The CDR3 coding sequence is TGCAGCGTAGAGACAGGCCCCGGCACAGATACGCAGTATTTT.

The chain joins TRBV2 to TRBJ1-2; TRBD1 matches 9 bases. With 5 bases clipped from V and 5 bases from J, the junction kept 9 bases outside the gene matches. The germline V gene encodes CDR1 SNHLY and CDR2 FYNNEI. CDR3 length equals 15 residues. CDR3 coding DNA: TGTGCCAGCAGTTCCGGACAGGGGAAAGGGTATGGCTACACCTTC. It specifies CASSSGQGKGYGYTF. The variable domain in full, with the rest retrieved from reference TRBV2 and TRBJ1-2, is EPEVTQTPSHQVTQMGQEVILRCVPISNHLYFYWYRQILGQKVEFLVSFYNNEISEKSEIFDDQFSVERPDGSNFTLKIRSTKLEDSAMYFCASSSGQGKGYGYTFGSGTRLTVV.

This clone was seen a few times. The gene calls are TRBV6-4 and TRBJ1-4, with TRBD1 identical over 9 bases. The CDR3 is 17 residues long. Germline V gene sequence: CDR1 MRHNA, CDR2 SNTAGT. V was pared by 2 bases and J by 7 bases, with 11 bases of the junction left unmatched. This CDR3 is CASSDPFDRGSREKLFF. The CDR3 bases are TGTGCCAGCAGTGACCCCTTCGACAGGGGGAGTCGTGAAAAACTGTTTTTT.

The gene calls are TRBV7-3 and TRBJ2-1; 8 positions match TRBD1. V trimming: 5 bases; J trimming: 12 bases; junction bases outside the gene matches: 9. The CDR3 has 13 residues. Germline V gives CDR1 SGHTA, CDR2 FQGTGA. CDR3 in amino acids: CASSETGTGMQFF. In nucleotides, the CDR3 is TGTGCCAGCAGCGAAACCGGGACAGGAATGCAGTTCTTC.

The rearrangement links TRBV6-6 to TRBJ2-7; TRBD1 agrees at 10 bases. Unmatched junction bases numbered 10, after V lost 5 bases and J lost 6 bases. Germline CDR1 MNHNY, CDR2 SVGAGI (reference sequence). This CDR3 region has 15 residues. The CDR3 spells CASSPPLDRGREQYF. CDR3 DNA sequence: TGTGCCAGCAGTCCCCCCCTCGACAGGGGGCGCGAGCAGTACTTC.

This clone was counted a single time. The rearrangement joins TRBV3-1 (or the pseudogene TRBV3-2) to TRBJ1-6, with 7 bases lining up with TRBD1. Unmatched junction bases numbered 5, after V lost 2 bases and J lost 10 bases. Germline values: CDR1 LGHDT, CDR2 YNNKEL (reference sequence). The CDR3 is 14 amino acids. This CDR3 is CASSQTGEGSPLHF. The CDR3 coding sequence is TGTGCCAGCAGCCAAACAGGGGAGGGATCACCCCTCCACTTT.

The rearrangement links TRBV27 to TRBJ2-7; perhaps TRBD2 as D (6 bases). Germline V CDR1 and CDR2: MNHEY, SMNVEV (reference sequence). The CDR3 consists of 14 residues. Trimming cost V 3 bases and J 6 bases, with 15 bases left between them. The CDR3 DNA follows: TGTGCCAGCAGTTTCGGGGGACGCATCCTCGAGCAGTACTTC. Encoded protein: CASSFGGRILEQYF.

This clone was counted only a few times. J is TRBJ1-5 and V is TRBV30, with D possibly TRBD1 on 6 matching bases. Germline values: CDR1 GTSNPN, CDR2 SVGIG (reference sequence). V shed 2 bases and J shed 7 bases, with 12 bases lying between them. The CDR3 sequence is 13 residues long. The chain's CDR3 is CAWSPGVWQPQHF. CDR3 nucleotide sequence: TGTGCCTGGAGTCCAGGGGTCTGGCAGCCCCAGCATTTT.

The gene calls are TRBV11-2 and TRBJ1-2; D might be TRBD1 (5 bases). This CDR3 has 14 amino acids. Germline CDR1 reads SGHAT; CDR2 reads FQNNGV. Trimming pared 5 bases from V and 2 bases from J, leaving 12 bases between. The CDR3 reads CASSTGTGNYGYTF. The CDR3 DNA is TGTGCCAGCAGCACGGGGACGGGCAACTATGGCTACACCTTC. Together with reference TRBV11-2 and TRBJ1-2, the CDR3 gives the full variable domain: EAGVAQSPRYKIIEKRQSVAFWCNPISGHATLYWYQQILGQGPKLLIQFQNNGVVDDSQLPKDRFSAERLKGVDSTLKIQPAKLEDSAVYLCASSTGTGNYGYTFGSGTRLTVV.

The rearrangement links TRBV18 to TRBJ2-1, with 7 bases aligning to TRBD2. The germline V gene has CDR1 KGHSH and CDR2 LQKENI. Trimming took 5 bases from V and 0 from J; bases not matched to a gene: 7. The CDR3 runs 16 residues. As DNA, the CDR3 is TGTGCCAGCTCAAGGCTAGCGGTAAGCTCCTACAATGAGCAGTTCTTC. As protein: CASSRLAVSSYNEQFF.

This sequence joins TRBV6-2 or TRBV6-3 and TRBJ2-1; the D gene could be TRBD1 or TRBD2 (5 bases each). The CDR3 contains 12 residues. From germline, CDR1 is MNHEY and CDR2 SVGEGT. V lost 6 bases and J lost 12, with 15 bases in between. Here the CDR3 reads CASSPGAKGQFF. For the CDR3, the DNA is TGTGCCAGCAGCCCCGGGGCCAAAGGGCAGTTCTTC.

The chain links TRBV2 to TRBJ2-7; D is ambiguous. Germline V gene lookup returns CDR1 SNHLY and CDR2 FYNNEI. This CDR3 is built from 12 residues. V gave up 5 bases and J gave up 3 bases, with 8 bases separating them. For the CDR3, the DNA is TGTGCCAGCAGTCCCCGCGTCTACGAGCAGTACTTC. It encodes CASSPRVYEQYF.

The chain uses TRBV9 and TRBJ2-1; a weak D match, TRBD2 (5 bases). The CDR3 extends over 16 amino acids. V was shortened by 3 bases and J by 0 bases, with 13 bases between the two germline ends. CDR1 is SGDLS and CDR2 is YYNGEE in the germline V gene. CDR3 in DNA: TGTGCCAGCAGCGAGAGGACGGGGAGCTCCTACAATGAGCAGTTCTTC. Translated, it gives CASSERTGSSYNEQFF.

The chain carries TRBV7-9 and TRBJ1-1; the D gene is possibly TRBD1 (5 bases). The V end lost 4 bases, the J end lost 2 bases, and 14 bases lay between the germline ends. Germline CDR1 SEHNR, CDR2 FQNEAQ (reference sequence). The CDR3 runs to 15 residues. This chain's CDR3 is CASSSLPGINTEAFF. CDR3 sequence (DNA): TGTGCCAGCAGCTCCCTCCCAGGGATAAACACTGAAGCTTTCTTT.

This clone was detected only once. J is TRBJ2-7 and V is TRBV20-1; 9 bases agree with TRBD2. The germline V gene has CDR1 DFQATT and CDR2 SNEGSKA (reference sequence). Trimming took 3 bases from V and 0 from J; bases not matched to a gene: 6. The CDR3 has 15 residues. This CDR3 is CSASRAGGSSYEQYF. CDR3 in DNA: TGCAGTGCTAGTCGCGCGGGGGGGAGCTCCTACGAGCAGTACTTC.

The chain links TRBV6-5 to TRBJ2-3; D is possibly TRBD2 (5 bases). Trimming stripped 8 bases from V and 0 bases from J, with 12 bases between. CDR1 MNHEY and CDR2 SVGAGI come from the germline V gene. CDR3 length: 14 residues. Here the CDR3 reads CASAQSGSTDTQYF. The CDR3 DNA is TGTGCCAGCGCCCAGAGCGGAAGCACAGATACGCAGTATTTT.

The rearrangement links TRBV3-1 (or the pseudogene TRBV3-2) to TRBJ1-5; TRBD1 is a possible D gene (5 bases). The CDR3 spans 16 residues. V lost 4 bases and J lost 4, with 17 bases in between. The germline gives CDR1 LGHDT, CDR2 YNNKEL (reference sequence). The CDR3 sequence: CASSLGGGNLNQPQHF. The CDR3 coding sequence is TGTGCCAGCAGCCTCGGGGGGGGGAACCTTAATCAGCCCCAGCATTTT.

Points on this clone: Germline and junction disagree at one end, which may indicate a read error. The chain combines TRBV19 with TRBJ2-2; TRBD2 agrees at 9 bases. The germline gives CDR1 LNHDA, CDR2 SQIVND (reference sequence). CDR3 length equals 15 residues. CDR3 loop: CASNIAGVGTGELFF. CDR3 sequence (DNA): TGTGCCAGTAATATAGCGGGAGTAGGAACCGGGGAGCTGTTTTTT.

CDR3 loop: CSVEDRLAPGELFF. The CDR3 bases are TGCAGCGTTGAAGATCGGCTAGCCCCCGGGGAGCTGTTTTTT. The genes are TRBV29-1 and TRBJ2-2, with D possibly TRBD2 on 5 matching bases. Germline V gene data show CDR1 as SQVTM and CDR2 as ANQGSEA. The CDR3 extends over 14 amino acids. Trimming removed 0 bases at V and 6 bases at J, with 11 bases between.

V gene TRBV4-2 combines with J gene TRBJ2-7; 7 nucleotides align to TRBD1. The germline V gene encodes CDR1 LGHNA and CDR2 YNFKEQ. The trim removed 3 bases at V and 6 bases at J, leaving 5 bases unmatched. The CDR3 runs to 13 residues. Here the CDR3 DNA reads TGTGCCAGCAGCCAGGACCGGGACAGCGAGCAGTACTTC. Translated, it gives CASSQDRDSEQYF.

CDR3 amino acids: CASSEYQGALGNTIYF. The DNA for the CDR3 is TGCGCCAGCAGCGAATACCAGGGGGCGCTTGGAAACACCATATATTTT. The chain is built from TRBV5-1 and TRBJ1-3, with 8 bases aligning to TRBD1. V shed 4 bases, J shed 3 bases, and the junction held 9 bases outside the gene matches. Germline CDR1 reads SGHRS; CDR2 reads YFSETQ. The CDR3 length is 16 residues.

This chain links TRBV6-1 with TRBJ2-7, with TRBD2 identical over 15 bases. Germline V CDR1 and CDR2: MNHNS, SASEGT. The CDR3 is 19 residues long. The ends lost 3 bases at V and 1 base at J; junction bases unmatched: 10. For the CDR3, the DNA is TGTGCCAGCAGTGACTACAGAGCGGGACTAGCGGGAGGTTCCTACGAGCAGTACTTC. Its translation: CASSDYRAGLAGGSYEQYF.

This clone was seen only once. This chain uses TRBV9 with TRBJ2-7; possibly TRBD2 for D (6 bases). Germline loops: CDR1 SGDLS, CDR2 YYNGEE. V was shortened by 3 bases and J by 3 bases, with 13 bases between the two germline ends. CDR3 length: 14 residues. CDR3 sequence: CASSATAGLYEQYF. CDR3 nucleotide sequence: TGTGCCAGCAGCGCCACCGCGGGGCTCTACGAGCAGTACTTC.

Regarding this clone: This sample includes further DNA sequences coding for the same CDR3. The chain employs TRBV28 and TRBJ1-5; 7 nucleotides line up with TRBD1. The CDR3 loop spans 15 amino acids. Looked up from germline, CDR1 is MDHEN and CDR2 is SYDVKM. The ends lost 1 base at V and 2 bases at J; junction bases unmatched: 2. The DNA for the CDR3 is TGTGCCAGCAGTTTATCGGGGACAGGCAATCAGCCCCAGCATTTT. Encoded protein: CASSLSGTGNQPQHF. The full variable domain, in which reference TRBV28 and TRBJ1-5 provide the parts outside the CDR3, is DVKVTQSSRYLVKRTGEKVFLECVQDMDHENMFWYRQDPGLGLRLIYFSYDVKMKEKGDIPEGYSVSREKKERFSLILESASTNQTSMYLCASSLSGTGNQPQHFGDGTRLSIL.